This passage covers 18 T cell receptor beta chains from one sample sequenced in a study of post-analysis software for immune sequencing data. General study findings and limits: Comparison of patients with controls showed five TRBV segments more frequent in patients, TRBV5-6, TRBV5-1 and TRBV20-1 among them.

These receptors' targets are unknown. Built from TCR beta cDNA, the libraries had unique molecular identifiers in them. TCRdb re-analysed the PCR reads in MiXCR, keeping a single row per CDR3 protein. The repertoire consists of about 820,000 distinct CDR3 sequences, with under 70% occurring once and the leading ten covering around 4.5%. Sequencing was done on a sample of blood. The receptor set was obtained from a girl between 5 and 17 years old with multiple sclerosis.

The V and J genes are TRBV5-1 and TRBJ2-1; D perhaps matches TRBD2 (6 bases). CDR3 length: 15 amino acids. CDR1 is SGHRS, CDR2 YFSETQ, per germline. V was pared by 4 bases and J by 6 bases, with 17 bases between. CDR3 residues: CASSRGGHGGNEQFF. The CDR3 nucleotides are TGCGCCAGCAGCCGCGGAGGGCACGGGGGCAATGAGCAGTTCTTC.

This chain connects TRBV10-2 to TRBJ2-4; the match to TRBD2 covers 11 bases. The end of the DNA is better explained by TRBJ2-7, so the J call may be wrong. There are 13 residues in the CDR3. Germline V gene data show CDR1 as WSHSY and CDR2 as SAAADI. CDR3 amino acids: CASTSGSPYEQYF. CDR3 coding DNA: TGCGCCAGTACTAGCGGGAGCCCCTACGAGCAGTACTTC.

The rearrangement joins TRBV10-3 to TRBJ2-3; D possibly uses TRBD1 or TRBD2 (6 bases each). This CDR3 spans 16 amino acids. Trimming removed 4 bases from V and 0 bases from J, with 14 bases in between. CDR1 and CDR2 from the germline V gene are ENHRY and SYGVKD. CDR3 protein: CAISGGLAPSTDTQYF. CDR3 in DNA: TGTGCCATCAGTGGGGGGCTAGCGCCTAGCACAGATACGCAGTATTTT.

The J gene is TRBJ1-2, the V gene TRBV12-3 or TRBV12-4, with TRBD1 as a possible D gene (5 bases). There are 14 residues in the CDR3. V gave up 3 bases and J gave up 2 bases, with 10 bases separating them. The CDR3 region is CASSLDNRNYGYTF. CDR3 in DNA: TGTGCCAGCAGTTTGGACAATAGGAACTATGGCTACACCTTC.

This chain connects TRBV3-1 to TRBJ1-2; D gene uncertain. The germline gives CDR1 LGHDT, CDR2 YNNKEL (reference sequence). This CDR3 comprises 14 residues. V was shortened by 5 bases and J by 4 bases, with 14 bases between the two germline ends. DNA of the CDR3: TGTGCCAGCAGCTCCCCCCTGGGCGGCTATGGCTACACCTTC. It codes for CASSSPLGGYGYTF.

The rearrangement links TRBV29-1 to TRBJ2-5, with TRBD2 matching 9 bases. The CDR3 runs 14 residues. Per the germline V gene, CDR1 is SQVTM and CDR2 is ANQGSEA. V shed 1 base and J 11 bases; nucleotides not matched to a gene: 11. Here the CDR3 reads CSVEGAGVAGEQYF. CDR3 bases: TGCAGCGTTGAAGGGGCCGGAGTAGCGGGGGAGCAGTACTTC.

The CDR3 spells CSARGPGKTEAFF. The CDR3 bases are TGCAGTGCTAGAGGTCCAGGGAAAACTGAAGCTTTCTTT. The V call is TRBV20-1, the J call TRBJ1-1, with D possibly TRBD1 on 5 matching bases. The germline V gene has CDR1 DFQATT and CDR2 SNEGSKA (reference sequence). The CDR3 length is 13 residues. With 1 base removed from V and 5 bases from J, the gap between germline ends came to 11 bases.

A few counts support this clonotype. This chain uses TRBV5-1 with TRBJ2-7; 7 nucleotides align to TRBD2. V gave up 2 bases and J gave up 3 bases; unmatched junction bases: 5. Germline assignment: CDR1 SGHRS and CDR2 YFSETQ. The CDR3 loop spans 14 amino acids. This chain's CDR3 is CASSFSGPNYEQYF. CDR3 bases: TGCGCCAGCAGCTTTAGCGGGCCGAACTACGAGCAGTACTTC.

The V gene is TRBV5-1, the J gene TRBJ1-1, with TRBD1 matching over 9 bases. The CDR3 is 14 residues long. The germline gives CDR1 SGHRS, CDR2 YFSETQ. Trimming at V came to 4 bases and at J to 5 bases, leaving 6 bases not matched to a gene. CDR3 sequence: CASSTGQGTTEAFF. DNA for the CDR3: TGCGCCAGCAGCACAGGACAGGGGACGACTGAAGCTTTCTTT.

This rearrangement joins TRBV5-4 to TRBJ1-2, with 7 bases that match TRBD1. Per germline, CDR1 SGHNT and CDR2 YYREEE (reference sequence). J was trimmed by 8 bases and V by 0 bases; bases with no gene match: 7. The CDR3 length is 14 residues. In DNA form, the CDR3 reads TGTGCCAGCAGCTTGGACAGGGGCAAAGGCGGCTACACCTTC. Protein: CASSLDRGKGGYTF.

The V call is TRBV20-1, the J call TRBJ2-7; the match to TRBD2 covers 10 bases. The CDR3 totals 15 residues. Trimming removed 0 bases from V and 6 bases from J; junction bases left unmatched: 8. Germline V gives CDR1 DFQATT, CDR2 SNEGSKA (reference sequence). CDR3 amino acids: CSARDQTSGKVEQYF. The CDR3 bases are TGCAGTGCTAGAGATCAAACTAGCGGGAAGGTCGAGCAGTACTTC.

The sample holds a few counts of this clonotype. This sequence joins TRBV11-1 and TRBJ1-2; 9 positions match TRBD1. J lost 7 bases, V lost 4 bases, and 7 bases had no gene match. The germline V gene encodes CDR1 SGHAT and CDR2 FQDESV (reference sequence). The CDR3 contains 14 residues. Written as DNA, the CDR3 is TGTGCCAGCAGCTCTTCGGGACAGGGAAGTGGCTACACCTTC. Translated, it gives CASSSSGQGSGYTF.

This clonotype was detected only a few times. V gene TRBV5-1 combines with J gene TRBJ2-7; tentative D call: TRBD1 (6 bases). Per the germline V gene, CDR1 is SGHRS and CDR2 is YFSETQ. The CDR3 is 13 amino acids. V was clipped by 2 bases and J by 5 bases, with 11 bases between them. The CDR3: CASSFSRGDEQYF. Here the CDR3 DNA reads TGCGCCAGCAGCTTCTCCAGGGGCGACGAGCAGTACTTC.

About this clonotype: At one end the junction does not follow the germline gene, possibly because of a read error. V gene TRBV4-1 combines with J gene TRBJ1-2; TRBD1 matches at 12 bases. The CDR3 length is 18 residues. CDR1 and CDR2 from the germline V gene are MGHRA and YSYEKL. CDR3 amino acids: CASSQVDGTGGAGYGYTF. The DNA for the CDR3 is TGCGCCAGCAGCCAAGTAGACGGGACAGGGGGCGCAGGCTATGGCTACACCTTT.

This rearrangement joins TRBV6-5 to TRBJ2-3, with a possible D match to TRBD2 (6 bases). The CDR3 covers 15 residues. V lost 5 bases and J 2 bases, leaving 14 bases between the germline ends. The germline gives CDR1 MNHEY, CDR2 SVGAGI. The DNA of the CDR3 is TGTGCCAGCAGTAAAGGGGACTCTCACACAGATACGCAGTATTTT. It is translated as CASSKGDSHTDTQYF.

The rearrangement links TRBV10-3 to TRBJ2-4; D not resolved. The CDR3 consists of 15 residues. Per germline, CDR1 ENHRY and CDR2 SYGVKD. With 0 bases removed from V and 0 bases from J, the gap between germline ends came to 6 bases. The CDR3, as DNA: TGTGCCATCAGTGAGTCACCGGTAGCCAAAAACATTCAGTACTTC. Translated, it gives CAISESPVAKNIQYF.

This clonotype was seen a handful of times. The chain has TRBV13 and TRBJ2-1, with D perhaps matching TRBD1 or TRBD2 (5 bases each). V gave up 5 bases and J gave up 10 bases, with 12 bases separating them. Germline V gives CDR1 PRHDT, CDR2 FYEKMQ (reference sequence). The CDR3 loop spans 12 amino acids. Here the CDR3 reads CASSPGRAEQFF. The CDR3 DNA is TGTGCCAGCAGCCCGGGACGGGCAGAGCAGTTCTTC. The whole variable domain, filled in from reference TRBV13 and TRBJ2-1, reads AAGVIQSPRHLIKEKRETATLKCYPIPRHDTVYWYQQGPGQDPQFLISFYEKMQSDKGSIPDRFSAQQFSDYHSELNMSSLELGDSALYFCASSPGRAEQFFGPGTRLTVL.

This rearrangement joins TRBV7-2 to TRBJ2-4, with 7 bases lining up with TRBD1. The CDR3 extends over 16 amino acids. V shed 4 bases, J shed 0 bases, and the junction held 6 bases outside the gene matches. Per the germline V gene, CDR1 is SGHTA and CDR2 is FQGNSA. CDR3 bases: TGTGCCAGCAGCTCGACAGGGACCATAGCCAAAAACATTCAGTACTTC. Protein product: CASSSTGTIAKNIQYF.